Listed here are 8 T cell receptor beta chains from one sample, sequenced in a study of T cell responses to AZD1222 COVID-19 vaccine. The assay was immunoSEQ multiplex PCR, and TCRdb's table has in-frame clones only and misses some. The profile covers about 120,000 clones, with roughly nine tenths appearing a single time and less than 6.5% taken by the ten largest. The sequencing here drew on peripheral blood, taken on day 0 of AZD1222 vaccination. Every receptor here comes from an adult in good health.

The chain combines TRBV27 with TRBJ1-1; 11 positions match TRBD1. This CDR3 has 15 residues. CDR1 is MNHEY, CDR2 SMNVEV, per germline (reference sequence). Unmatched junction bases numbered 4, after V lost 5 bases and J lost 2 bases. The CDR3 bases are TGTGCCAGCAGTCCTGGGACAGGGGGAAACACTGAAGCTTTCTTT. This codes for CASSPGTGGNTEAFF.

The chain combines TRBV7-9 with TRBJ2-3; 11 positions match TRBD2. Germline V gives CDR1 SEHNR, CDR2 FQNEAQ (reference sequence). Trimming removed 5 bases from V and 2 bases from J; junction bases left unmatched: 6. This CDR3 region has 16 residues. The CDR3 DNA is TGTGCCAGCAGCAGGGGGACTAGCGGACCCACAGATACGCAGTATTTT. This translates into CASSRGTSGPTDTQYF.

The count of this clone is one. CDR3 DNA: TGTGCCAGCAGACCCCAGGGCACCTATGGCTACACCTTC. Its protein is CASRPQGTYGYTF. V is TRBV12-3 or TRBV12-4 and J is TRBJ1-2; a weak D match, TRBD1 (5 bases). V lost 6 bases to trimming and J lost 4 bases, with 12 bases between them. This CDR3 has 13 residues.

The chain links TRBV30 to TRBJ2-7, with 9 positions matching TRBD2. CDR1 GTSNPN and CDR2 SVGIG come from the germline V gene (reference sequence). The CDR3 spans 15 residues. J gave up 5 bases and V 2 bases, and 10 bases lay outside the gene matches. The CDR3: CAWSPTSGLVNEQYF. The CDR3 DNA reads as TGTGCCTGGAGTCCGACTAGCGGCCTCGTGAACGAGCAGTACTTC.

This clone was detected only a few times. The gene calls are TRBV19 and TRBJ1-5, with a weak D call TRBD1 (5 bases). Trimming took 1 base from V and 3 from J, leaving 7 bases between them. This CDR3 contains 14 residues. Per germline, CDR1 LNHDA and CDR2 SQIVND (reference sequence). The CDR3, as DNA: TGTGCCAGTAGTATAGTGGGGCACAATCAGCCCCAGCATTTT. Its translation is CASSIVGHNQPQHF.

This chain uses TRBV2 with TRBJ1-5; 7 bases agree with TRBD1. There are 15 residues in the CDR3. Germline V gives CDR1 SNHLY, CDR2 FYNNEI. J lost 6 bases, V lost 3 bases, and 8 bases had no gene match. As DNA, the CDR3 is TGTGCCAGCAGTGAGCAGGGGGTCTGGAGTCAGCCCCAGCATTTT. This codes for CASSEQGVWSQPQHF.

This sequence joins TRBV19 and TRBJ2-1; maybe TRBD1 (5 bases). The V and J ends lost 5 bases and 6 bases respectively, with 14 bases between them. This CDR3 is built from 14 residues. In germline, CDR1 is LNHDA, CDR2 SQIVND (reference sequence). The CDR3 sequence: CASSVRVVGNEQFF. The CDR3, as DNA: TGTGCCAGTAGTGTCAGGGTTGTCGGCAATGAGCAGTTCTTC.

A word on this clone: An end of the junction does not agree with germline; a read error may underlie this. The rearrangement links TRBV6-5 to TRBJ1-4; D remains ambiguous. CDR3 length: 14 amino acids. Germline assignment: CDR1 MNHEY and CDR2 SVGAGI. The CDR3 here is CASSYYSTNEKLFF. The CDR3 DNA sequence: TGTGCCAGCAGCTACTATAGCACTAATGAAAAACTGTTTTTT.